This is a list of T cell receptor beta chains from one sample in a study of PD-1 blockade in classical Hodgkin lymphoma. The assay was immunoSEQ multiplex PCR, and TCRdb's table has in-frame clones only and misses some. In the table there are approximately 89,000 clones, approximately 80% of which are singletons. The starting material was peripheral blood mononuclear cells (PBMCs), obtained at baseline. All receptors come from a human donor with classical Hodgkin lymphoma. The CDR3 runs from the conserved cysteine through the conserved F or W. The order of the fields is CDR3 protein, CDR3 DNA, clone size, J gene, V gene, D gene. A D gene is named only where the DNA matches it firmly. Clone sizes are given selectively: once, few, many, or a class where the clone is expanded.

CASRGTGRGGEQYF | TGTGCCAGCAGGGGGACAGGTAGGGGAGGAGAGCAGTACTTC | NA | TRBJ2-7 | TRBV14 | TRBD1
CAWSNKAGLAGGLYEQYF | TGTGCCTGGAGTAACAAAGCGGGACTAGCGGGAGGGCTTTACGAGCAGTACTTC | few | TRBJ2-7 | TRBV30 | TRBD2
CASSPRGLAYRSYNEQFF | TGTGCCAGCAGCCCCCGGGGCCTAGCGTATAGATCCTACAATGAGCAGTTCTTC | NA | TRBJ2-1 | TRBV11-2 | NA
CASRQDRGSGNTIYF | TGTGCCAGCAGGCAAGACAGGGGAAGTGGAAACACCATATATTTT | NA | TRBJ1-3 | TRBV6-1 | TRBD1
CASSEVGGLVETQYF | TGTGCCAGCAGTGAAGTCGGGGGGTTAGTAGAGACCCAGTACTTC | NA | TRBJ2-5 | TRBV6-1 | TRBD2
CAATTGGALFGELFF | TGTGCCGCCACCACAGGGGGCGCGTTATTCGGGGAGCTGTTTTTT | NA | TRBJ2-2 | TRBV10-3 | TRBD1
CASSFDAWGSGELFF | TGCGCCAGCAGCTTCGACGCTTGGGGGTCTGGGGAGCTGTTTTTT | few | TRBJ2-2 | TRBV4-1 | NA
CASSAPGGLNEKLFF | TGTGCCAGCAGCGCTCCAGGGGGCCTCAATGAAAAACTGTTTTTT | NA | TRBJ1-4 | TRBV7-2 | TRBD1
CASSQRGADEQFF | TGTGCCAGCAGCCAACGGGGCGCGGATGAGCAGTTCTTC | NA | TRBJ2-1 | TRBV4-2 | NA
CASSLRAAGGESSGNTIYF | TGCGCCAGCAGCTTGCGTGCGGCAGGGGGTGAATCCTCTGGAAACACCATATATTTT | NA | TRBJ1-3 | TRBV5-1 | TRBD1
CASSLGRDGTGELFF | TGTGCCAGCAGCCTTGGGCGAGACGGCACCGGGGAGCTGTTTTTT | NA | TRBJ2-2 | TRBV7-3 | NA
CASSLQGDTEAFF | TGTGCCAGCAGCCTACAGGGGGACACTGAAGCTTTCTTT | once | TRBJ1-1 | TRBV7-3 | TRBD1
CASSLPGGPTGTEQFF | TGTGCCAGTAGTCTACCGGGAGGGCCAACGGGGACTGAGCAGTTCTTC | NA | TRBJ2-1 | TRBV19 | TRBD2
CASSPGSTGGELFF | TGTGCCAGCAGTCCAGGATCTACGGGCGGGGAGCTGTTTTTT | once | TRBJ2-2 | TRBV6-1 | NA
CASSTPDRPRGYTF | TGTGCCAGTAGTACCCCGGACCGACCGCGCGGCTACACCTTC | few | TRBJ1-2 | TRBV19 | NA
CASSTQLAGGNEQFF | TGTGCCAGTAGTACCCAACTAGCGGGAGGCAATGAGCAGTTCTTC | NA | TRBJ2-1 | TRBV19 | TRBD2
CASSSDPTSGSTDTQYF | TGCGCCAGCAGCTCGGACCCGACTAGCGGGAGCACAGATACGCAGTATTTT | NA | TRBJ2-3 | TRBV5-1 | TRBD2
CANPQGPLVPTIYF | TGCGCCAACCCCCAGGGGCCGTTGGTCCCCACCATATATTTT | once | TRBJ1-3 | TRBV5-1 | NA
CASRGDLTDTQYF | TGTGCCAGCAGAGGTGACCTCACAGATACGCAGTATTTT | NA | TRBJ2-3 | TRBV14 | NA
CAISPDPGGEQFF | TGTGCCATCAGCCCCGACCCGGGCGGTGAGCAGTTCTTC | NA | TRBJ2-1 | TRBV10-3 | NA
CASSQDSGGSGTEAFF | TGCGCCAGCAGCCAAGACTCTGGGGGGTCGGGCACTGAAGCTTTCTTT | NA | TRBJ1-1 | TRBV4-3 | NA
CSVSGPYGYTF | TGCAGCGTTTCGGGTCCCTATGGCTACACCTTC | NA | TRBJ1-2 | TRBV29-1 | NA
CASREQGASGNTIYF | TGTGCCAGCAGGGAACAGGGGGCCTCTGGAAACACCATATATTTT | NA | TRBJ1-3 | TRBV28 | TRBD1
CAWSGQGGNEQFF | TGTGCCTGGAGCGGACAGGGCGGCAATGAGCAGTTCTTC | NA | TRBJ2-1 | TRBV30 | TRBD1
CASSVAARPATADTQYF | TGTGCCAGCAGCGTAGCGGCTCGGCCCGCTACAGCAGATACGCAGTATTTT | few | TRBJ2-3 | TRBV9 | NA
CASGPDRGETQYF | TGTGCTAGTGGCCCGGACAGGGGGGAGACCCAGTACTTC | NA | TRBJ2-5 | TRBV12-5 | TRBD1
CASSIADTQYF | TGTGCCAGTAGTATAGCAGATACGCAGTATTTT | NA | TRBJ2-3 | TRBV19 | NA
CASTRGRGATDTQYF | TGTGCCAGTACCAGGGGGAGGGGAGCGACAGATACGCAGTATTTT | NA | TRBJ2-3 | TRBV6-5 | NA
CASSKCLNTDTQYF | TGTGCCAGCAGCAAATGCCTCAACACAGATACGCAGTATTTT | NA | TRBJ2-3 | TRBV21-1 | NA
CASSPPGTSGRANEQFF | TGTGCCAGCTCACCACCGGGCACTAGCGGGAGGGCCAATGAGCAGTTCTTC | NA | TRBJ2-1 | TRBV18 | TRBD2
CASSIQGSINTEAFF | TGTGCCAGTAGTATCCAGGGGTCAATTAACACTGAAGCTTTCTTT | NA | TRBJ1-1 | TRBV19 | NA
CASSLAQGGEQYF | TGCGCCAGCAGCTTGGCCCAGGGGGGCGAGCAGTACTTC | NA | TRBJ2-7 | TRBV5-1 | NA
CASSLSGTRDTQYF | TGCGCCAGCAGCTTATCAGGGACCAGAGATACGCAGTATTTT | NA | TRBJ2-3 | TRBV5-1 | NA
CASSLQGRVSEKLFF | TGCGCCAGCAGCTTGCAGGGGAGGGTTAGCGAAAAACTGTTTTTT | NA | TRBJ1-4 | TRBV5-1 | NA
CASSPPGGKNRTQHF | TGTGCCAGCAGTCCCCCGGGGGGGAAGAACAGGACCCAGCATTTT | NA | TRBJ1-5 | TRBV27 | NA
CATSRVTGRGNTEAFF | TGTGCCACCAGCAGGGTAACAGGGAGGGGGAACACTGAAGCTTTCTTT | NA | TRBJ1-1 | TRBV15 | NA
CASSFGYRDEQYF | TGTGCCAGCAGCTTCGGTTACAGGGACGAGCAGTACTTC | NA | TRBJ2-7 | TRBV7-6 | NA
CASSRRTGRTDTQYF | TGTGCCAGCAGTCGGCGGACAGGACGCACAGATACGCAGTATTTT | NA | TRBJ2-3 | TRBV7-8 | TRBD1
CASSAWDRINQPQHF | TGTGCCAGCAGCGCCTGGGACAGGATCAATCAGCCCCAGCATTTT | NA | TRBJ1-5 | TRBV9 | TRBD1